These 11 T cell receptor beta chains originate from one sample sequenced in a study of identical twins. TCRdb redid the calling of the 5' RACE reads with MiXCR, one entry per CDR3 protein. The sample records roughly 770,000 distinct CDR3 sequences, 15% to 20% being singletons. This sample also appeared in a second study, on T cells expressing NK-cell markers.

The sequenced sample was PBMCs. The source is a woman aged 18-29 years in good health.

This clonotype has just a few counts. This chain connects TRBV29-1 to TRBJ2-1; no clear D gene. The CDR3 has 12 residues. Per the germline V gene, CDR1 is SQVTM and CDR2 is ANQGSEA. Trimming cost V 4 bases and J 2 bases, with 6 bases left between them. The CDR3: CSVGGTYNEQFF. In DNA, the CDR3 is TGCAGCGTTGGTGGCACCTACAATGAGCAGTTCTTC.

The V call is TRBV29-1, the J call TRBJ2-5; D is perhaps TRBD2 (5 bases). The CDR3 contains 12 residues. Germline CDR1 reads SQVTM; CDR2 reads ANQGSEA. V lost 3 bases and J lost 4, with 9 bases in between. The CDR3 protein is CSVDARGETQYF. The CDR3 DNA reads TGCAGCGTTGATGCCCGGGGAGAGACCCAGTACTTC.

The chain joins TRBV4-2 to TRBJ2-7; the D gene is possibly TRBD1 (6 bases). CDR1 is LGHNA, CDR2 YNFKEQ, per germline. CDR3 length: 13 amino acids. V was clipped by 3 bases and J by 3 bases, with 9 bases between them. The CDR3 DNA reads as TGTGCCAGCAGCCAGAAGACAGGCTACGAGCAGTACTTC. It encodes CASSQKTGYEQYF.

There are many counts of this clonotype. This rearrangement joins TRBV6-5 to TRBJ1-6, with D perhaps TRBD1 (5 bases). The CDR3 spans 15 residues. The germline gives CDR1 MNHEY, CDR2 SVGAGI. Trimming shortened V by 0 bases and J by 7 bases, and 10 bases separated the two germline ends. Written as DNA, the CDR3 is TGTGCCAGCAGTTACTCGAGGCCAGGGAATTCACCCCTCCACTTT. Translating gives CASSYSRPGNSPLHF.

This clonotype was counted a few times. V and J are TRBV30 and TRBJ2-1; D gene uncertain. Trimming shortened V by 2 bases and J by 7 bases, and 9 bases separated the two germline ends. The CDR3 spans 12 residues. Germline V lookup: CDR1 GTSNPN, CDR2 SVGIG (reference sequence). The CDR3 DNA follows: TGTGCCTGGAGTTTTGAAGTGAATGAGCAGTTCTTC. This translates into CAWSFEVNEQFF.

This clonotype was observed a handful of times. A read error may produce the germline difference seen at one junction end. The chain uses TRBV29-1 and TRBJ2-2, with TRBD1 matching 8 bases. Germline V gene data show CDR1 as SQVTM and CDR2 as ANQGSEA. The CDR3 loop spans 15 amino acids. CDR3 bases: TGCAGCGTCGAACTGCGTGGGACAGGCACCGAGGAGCTGTTTTTT. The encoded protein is CSVELRGTGTEELFF.

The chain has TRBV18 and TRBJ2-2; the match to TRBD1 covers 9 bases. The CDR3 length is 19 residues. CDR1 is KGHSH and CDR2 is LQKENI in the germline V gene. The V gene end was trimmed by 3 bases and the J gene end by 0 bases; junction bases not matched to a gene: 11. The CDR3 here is CASSPGQGIRRPNTGELFF. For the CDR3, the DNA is TGTGCCAGCTCACCGGGACAGGGCATAAGACGACCGAACACCGGGGAGCTGTTTTTT.

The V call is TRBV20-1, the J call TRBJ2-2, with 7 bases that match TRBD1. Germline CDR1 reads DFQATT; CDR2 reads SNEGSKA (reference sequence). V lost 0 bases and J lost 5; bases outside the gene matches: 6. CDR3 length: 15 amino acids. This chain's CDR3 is CSARDRRQGTGELFF. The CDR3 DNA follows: TGCAGTGCTAGAGATAGAAGACAGGGAACCGGGGAGCTGTTTTTT.

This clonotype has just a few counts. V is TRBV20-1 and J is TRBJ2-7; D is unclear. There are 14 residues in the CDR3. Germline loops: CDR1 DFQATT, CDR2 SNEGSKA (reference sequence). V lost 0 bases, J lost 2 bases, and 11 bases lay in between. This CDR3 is CSARDFDAAYEQYF. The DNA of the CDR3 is TGCAGTGCTAGAGATTTTGACGCCGCCTACGAGCAGTACTTC.

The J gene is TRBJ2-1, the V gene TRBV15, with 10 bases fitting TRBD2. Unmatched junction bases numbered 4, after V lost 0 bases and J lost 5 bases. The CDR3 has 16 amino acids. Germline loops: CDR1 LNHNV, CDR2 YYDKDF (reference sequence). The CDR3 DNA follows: TGTGCCACCAGCAGAGATCTCGGACTAGCGGACAATGAGCAGTTCTTC. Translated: CATSRDLGLADNEQFF. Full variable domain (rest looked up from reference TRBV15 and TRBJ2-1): DAMVIQNPRYQVTQFGKPVTLSCSQTLNHNVMYWYQQKSSQAPKLLFHYYDKDFNNEADTPDNFQSRRPNTSFCFLDIRSPGLGDTAMYLCATSRDLGLADNEQFFGPGTRLTVL.

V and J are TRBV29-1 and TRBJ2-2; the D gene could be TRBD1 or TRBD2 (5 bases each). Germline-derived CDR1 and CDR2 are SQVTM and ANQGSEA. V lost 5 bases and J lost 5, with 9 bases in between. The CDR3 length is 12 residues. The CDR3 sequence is CSVPRETGELFF. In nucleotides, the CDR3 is TGCAGCGTTCCCAGGGAGACCGGGGAGCTGTTTTTT.